The clone carrying this T cell receptor beta chain has just a few counts. Its target is unknown. MiXCR, run by TCRdb on the 5' RACE reads, gives a single entry per CDR3 protein. The sample has some 600,000 distinct CDR3 sequences, roughly 6.6% seen once; the top ten hold roughly 1.5%. This record belongs to a study of identical twins. Between the trimmed V and J ends, which lost 4 bases and 2 bases, there was a span of 16 bases. The CDR3 spans 16 residues. Per the germline V gene, CDR1 is ENHRY and CDR2 is SYGVKD. Study results and limitations: Invariant MAIT and iNKT cells may have partly biased zero-insertion analyses. Abundant beta clonotypes from cord blood bore fewer insertions; memory repertoires lacked this pattern. Low generation-probability sequences were in excess among twin-shared out-of-frame alpha sequences.

These data also featured in a second study, about yellow fever vaccine responses in identical twins.

The rearrangement links TRBV10-3 to TRBJ2-3; D possibly corresponds to TRBD2 (6 bases). This clonotype was sampled from a woman between 18 and 29 years old in good health. Sequenced input: PBMCs. The CDR3, as DNA: TGTGCCATCAGTGTTGGGACTCGCATTAACACAGATACGCAGTATTTT. The encoded protein is CAISVGTRINTDTQYF.